Listed below are T cell receptor beta chains from one sample, sequenced in a study of post-analysis software for immune sequencing data. TCRdb reanalysed the PCR reads using MiXCR and keeps one entry per CDR3 protein. Here the sample spans more than 500,000 distinct CDR3 sequences, approximately 34% being singletons. The sequenced sample consisted of blood. The receptors derive from a girl aged 2-17 years with multiple sclerosis. The CDR3 runs from the conserved cysteine through the conserved F or W. Clone size appears in some rows only: once, few, many, or a class for an expanded clone.

v_gene: TRBV5-1
j_gene: TRBJ1-1
abundance: NA
CDR3aa: CASTGRGDTEAFF

v_gene: TRBV20-1
j_gene: TRBJ2-1
abundance: once
CDR3aa: CSARFPDRYNEQFF

v_gene: TRBV10-3
j_gene: TRBJ2-7
abundance: NA
CDR3aa: CAISESGIDYEQYF

v_gene: TRBV7-8
j_gene: TRBJ2-1
abundance: NA
CDR3aa: CASSSVRVEFEYNEQFF

v_gene: TRBV12-3/TRBV12-4
j_gene: TRBJ2-7
abundance: NA
CDR3aa: CASSLGVQSMRNEQYF

v_gene: TRBV7-8
j_gene: TRBJ2-1
abundance: NA
CDR3aa: CASSLRRQGRYEQFF

v_gene: TRBV11-2
j_gene: TRBJ2-2
abundance: NA
CDR3aa: CASSPRVETTGELFF

v_gene: TRBV6-6
j_gene: TRBJ1-2
abundance: NA
CDR3aa: CASSSGTDCYTF

v_gene: TRBV11-3
j_gene: TRBJ1-2
abundance: NA
CDR3aa: CASSLSGDHGYTF

v_gene: TRBV20-1
j_gene: TRBJ2-3
abundance: NA
CDR3aa: CSALGVGEDTQYF

v_gene: TRBV12-3/TRBV12-4
j_gene: TRBJ2-1
abundance: NA
CDR3aa: CASSLGGPSGRYNEQFF

v_gene: TRBV4-2
j_gene: TRBJ2-3
abundance: NA
CDR3aa: CASTKGSGDTQYF

v_gene: TRBV11-2
j_gene: TRBJ1-5
abundance: NA
CDR3aa: CASSAAVDDRGNQPQHF

v_gene: TRBV12-3/TRBV12-4
j_gene: TRBJ2-1
abundance: NA
CDR3aa: CASRRSGPLENEQFF

v_gene: TRBV24-1
j_gene: TRBJ2-1
abundance: few
CDR3aa: CATSDDPSVLTPGTNEQFF

v_gene: TRBV7-6
j_gene: TRBJ2-5
abundance: few
CDR3aa: CASSLPSDLYETQYF

v_gene: TRBV20-1
j_gene: TRBJ1-4
abundance: NA
CDR3aa: CSAREGRGGEKLFF

v_gene: TRBV5-1
j_gene: TRBJ2-3
abundance: NA
CDR3aa: CASSRTSGASTDTQYF

v_gene: TRBV24-1
j_gene: TRBJ1-5
abundance: NA
CDR3aa: CATSDPQGGGQPQHF

v_gene: TRBV7-8
j_gene: TRBJ1-2
abundance: NA
CDR3aa: CASSPTSPSYGYTF

v_gene: TRBV5-6
j_gene: TRBJ2-7
abundance: few
CDR3aa: CASSLSLIGTGGYEQYF

v_gene: TRBV12-3/TRBV12-4
j_gene: TRBJ2-7
abundance: few
CDR3aa: CASSLGRKQGKYEQYF

v_gene: TRBV20-1
j_gene: TRBJ2-5
abundance: few
CDR3aa: CSGTLGETQYF

v_gene: TRBV6-1
j_gene: TRBJ2-1
abundance: NA
CDR3aa: CASQASGGALNGNEQFF

v_gene: TRBV7-2
j_gene: TRBJ2-1
abundance: few
CDR3aa: CASSLGVGLYEQFF

v_gene: TRBV6-5
j_gene: TRBJ2-3
abundance: NA
CDR3aa: CASSSRWDRATDTQYF

v_gene: TRBV20-1
j_gene: TRBJ2-3
abundance: NA
CDR3aa: CSLDTQYF

v_gene: TRBV9
j_gene: TRBJ1-1
abundance: NA
CDR3aa: CASSVAETVGTEAFF

v_gene: TRBV3-1
j_gene: TRBJ2-3
abundance: few
CDR3aa: CASSQDPSGGPTDTQYF

v_gene: TRBV18
j_gene: TRBJ2-1
abundance: NA
CDR3aa: CASSRGLSHNEQFF

v_gene: TRBV2
j_gene: TRBJ2-7
abundance: few
CDR3aa: CASTGPSYEQYF

v_gene: TRBV12-3/TRBV12-4
j_gene: TRBJ2-3
abundance: NA
CDR3aa: CASRVFPDAQYF

v_gene: TRBV7-9
j_gene: TRBJ2-3
abundance: few
CDR3aa: CASSAGTGHTVRDTDTQYF

v_gene: TRBV7-9
j_gene: TRBJ1-5
abundance: NA
CDR3aa: CASSSTQSNQPQHF

v_gene: TRBV10-3
j_gene: TRBJ1-1
abundance: NA
CDR3aa: CAIAGQGNTEAFF

v_gene: TRBV5-1
j_gene: TRBJ1-5
abundance: many
CDR3aa: CASSLGLNQPQHF

v_gene: TRBV6-6
j_gene: TRBJ1-5
abundance: few
CDR3aa: CASSYCWGEGCDQPQHF

v_gene: TRBV9
j_gene: TRBJ2-1
abundance: NA
CDR3aa: CASSVVSRANNEQFF

v_gene: TRBV7-2
j_gene: TRBJ2-5
abundance: NA
CDR3aa: CASSLEGGPSETQYF

v_gene: TRBV20-1
j_gene: TRBJ1-2
abundance: few
CDR3aa: CSARYGGRKRDGYTF

v_gene: TRBV24-1
j_gene: TRBJ2-1
abundance: NA
CDR3aa: CATSAWTGPYNEQFF

v_gene: TRBV3-1
j_gene: TRBJ2-7
abundance: many
CDR3aa: CASSHQLAGRYEQYF

v_gene: TRBV6-1
j_gene: TRBJ2-5
abundance: NA
CDR3aa: CASEKWRPEETQYF

v_gene: TRBV7-9
j_gene: TRBJ2-1
abundance: few
CDR3aa: CASSLNDRGDEQFF

v_gene: TRBV20-1
j_gene: TRBJ2-5
abundance: few
CDR3aa: CSAGGRWEETQYF

v_gene: TRBV20-1
j_gene: TRBJ2-4
abundance: NA
CDR3aa: CSAREGSGGASAKNIQYF

v_gene: TRBV5-6
j_gene: TRBJ2-5
abundance: few
CDR3aa: CASSWGGSVGAETQYF

v_gene: TRBV7-8
j_gene: TRBJ2-7
abundance: NA
CDR3aa: CASSTEATSYEQYF

v_gene: TRBV20-1
j_gene: TRBJ2-1
abundance: NA
CDR3aa: CSATRDTYNEQFF

v_gene: TRBV15
j_gene: TRBJ2-4
abundance: few
CDR3aa: CATRSGNIQYF

v_gene: TRBV29-1
j_gene: TRBJ2-1
abundance: many
CDR3aa: CSGGTASSYNEQFF

v_gene: TRBV5-1
j_gene: TRBJ2-1
abundance: NA
CDR3aa: CASRGQGLSGQFF

v_gene: TRBV6-6
j_gene: TRBJ1-5
abundance: few
CDR3aa: CASSYRGADQPQHF

v_gene: TRBV15
j_gene: TRBJ2-2
abundance: NA
CDR3aa: CATRQAGGTGELFF

v_gene: TRBV6-2/TRBV6-3
j_gene: TRBJ1-1
abundance: NA
CDR3aa: CASRTSQGISTEAFF

v_gene: TRBV9
j_gene: TRBJ2-5
abundance: NA
CDR3aa: CASSVGTGKETQYF